This TCR beta chain was documented in a study of T cells in Graves' hyperthyroidism and ophthalmopathy. TCR beta CDR3 regions were amplified from RNA. RT-PCR in the first round (using the HTBI primer set) targeted the TCR CDR3. TCRdb re-called the multiplex PCR reads with MiXCR, one entry per CDR3 protein. The sample lists approximately 720,000 distinct CDR3 sequences, over 15% occurring once. Any patient presenting with uncontrolled infection, other autoimmune disease, pregnancy or lactation was left out. Sequenced: blood. The receptor was derived from a woman aged 45-59 years with Graves' hyperthyroidism that later progressed to Graves' ophthalmopathy.

The chain's CDR3 is CASSPSWDDGYTF. The CDR3 DNA sequence: TGTGCCAGCAGTCCCTCGTGGGACGATGGCTACACCTTC. This rearrangement joins TRBV27 to TRBJ1-2; tentative D call: TRBD1 (5 bases). The germline gives CDR1 MNHEY, CDR2 SMNVEV (reference sequence). Trimming cost V 5 bases and J 6 bases, with 13 bases left between them. The CDR3 extends over 13 amino acids.